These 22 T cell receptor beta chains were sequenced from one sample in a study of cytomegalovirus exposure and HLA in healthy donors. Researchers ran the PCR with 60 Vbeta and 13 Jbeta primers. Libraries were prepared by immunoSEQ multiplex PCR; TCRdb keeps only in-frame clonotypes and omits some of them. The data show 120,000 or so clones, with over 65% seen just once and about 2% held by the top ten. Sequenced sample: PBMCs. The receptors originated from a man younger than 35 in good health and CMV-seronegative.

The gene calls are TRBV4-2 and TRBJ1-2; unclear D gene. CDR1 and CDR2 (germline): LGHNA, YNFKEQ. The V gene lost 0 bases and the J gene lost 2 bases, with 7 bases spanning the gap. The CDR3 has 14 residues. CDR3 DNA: TGTGCCAGCAGCCAAGATCTTGGCAACTATGGCTACACCTTC. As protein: CASSQDLGNYGYTF.

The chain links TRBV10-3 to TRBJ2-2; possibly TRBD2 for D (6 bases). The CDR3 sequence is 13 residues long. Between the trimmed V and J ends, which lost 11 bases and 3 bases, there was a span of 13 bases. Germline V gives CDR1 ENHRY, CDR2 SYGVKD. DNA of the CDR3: TGTGCCGGGGGGAACCTTGACACCGGGGAGCTGTTTTTT. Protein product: CAGGNLDTGELFF.

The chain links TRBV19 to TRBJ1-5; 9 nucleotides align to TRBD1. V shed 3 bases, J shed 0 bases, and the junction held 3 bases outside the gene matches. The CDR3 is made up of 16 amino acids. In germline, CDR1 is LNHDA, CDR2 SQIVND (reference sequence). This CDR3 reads CASSIDRGDSNQPQHF. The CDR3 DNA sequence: TGTGCCAGTAGTATTGACAGGGGGGATAGCAATCAGCCCCAGCATTTT.

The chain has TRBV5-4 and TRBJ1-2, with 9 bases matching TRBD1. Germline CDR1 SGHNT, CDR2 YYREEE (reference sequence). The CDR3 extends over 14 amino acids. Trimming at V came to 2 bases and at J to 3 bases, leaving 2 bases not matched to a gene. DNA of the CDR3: TGTGCCAGCAGCTTCGACAGGGGGTACTATGGCTACACCTTC. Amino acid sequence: CASSFDRGYYGYTF.

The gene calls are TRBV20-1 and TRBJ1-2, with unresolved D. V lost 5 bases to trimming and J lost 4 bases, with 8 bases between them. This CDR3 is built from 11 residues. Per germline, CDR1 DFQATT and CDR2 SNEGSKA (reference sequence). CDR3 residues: CSAEGAYGYTF. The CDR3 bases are TGCAGTGCTGAGGGAGCCTATGGCTACACCTTC.

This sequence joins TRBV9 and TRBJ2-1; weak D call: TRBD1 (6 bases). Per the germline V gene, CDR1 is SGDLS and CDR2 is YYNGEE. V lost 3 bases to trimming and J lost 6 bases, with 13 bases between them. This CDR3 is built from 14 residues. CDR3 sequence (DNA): TGTGCCAGCAGCGCAGGGACATCACCCAATGAGCAGTTCTTC. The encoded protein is CASSAGTSPNEQFF.

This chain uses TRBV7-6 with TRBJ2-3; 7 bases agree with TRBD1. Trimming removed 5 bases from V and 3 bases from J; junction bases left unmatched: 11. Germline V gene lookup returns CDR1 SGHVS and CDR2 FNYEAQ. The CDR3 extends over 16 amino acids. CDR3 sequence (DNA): TGTGCCAGCAGCCCGAGACAGGGTCAGTGGACAGATACGCAGTATTTT. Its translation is CASSPRQGQWTDTQYF.

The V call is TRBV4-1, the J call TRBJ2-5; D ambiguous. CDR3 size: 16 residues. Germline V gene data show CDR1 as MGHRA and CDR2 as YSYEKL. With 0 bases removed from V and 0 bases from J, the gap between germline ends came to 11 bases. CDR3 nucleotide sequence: TGCGCCAGCAGCCAAGATTACGGTTACCACCAAGAGACCCAGTACTTC. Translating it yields CASSQDYGYHQETQYF.

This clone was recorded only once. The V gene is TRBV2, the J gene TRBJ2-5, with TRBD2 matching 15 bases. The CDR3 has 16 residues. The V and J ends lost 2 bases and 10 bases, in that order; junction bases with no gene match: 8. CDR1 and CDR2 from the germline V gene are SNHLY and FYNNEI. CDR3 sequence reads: CASSERGLAGGPSQYF. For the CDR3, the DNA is TGTGCCAGCAGTGAACGCGGACTAGCGGGGGGGCCGAGCCAGTACTTC.

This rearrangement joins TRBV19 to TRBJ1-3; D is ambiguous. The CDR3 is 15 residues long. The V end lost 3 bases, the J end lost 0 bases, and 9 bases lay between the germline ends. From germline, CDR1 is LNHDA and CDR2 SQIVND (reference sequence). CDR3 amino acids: CASSIILSSGNTIYF. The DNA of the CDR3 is TGTGCCAGTAGTATCATACTGAGCTCTGGAAACACCATATATTTT.

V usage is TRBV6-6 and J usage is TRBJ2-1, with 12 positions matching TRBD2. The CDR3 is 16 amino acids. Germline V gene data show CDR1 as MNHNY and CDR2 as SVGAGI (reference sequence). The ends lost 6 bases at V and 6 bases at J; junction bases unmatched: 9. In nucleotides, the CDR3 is TGTGCCAGCAGCCCCCGGACTAGCGGGGAAGGCAATGAGCAGTTCTTC. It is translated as CASSPRTSGEGNEQFF.

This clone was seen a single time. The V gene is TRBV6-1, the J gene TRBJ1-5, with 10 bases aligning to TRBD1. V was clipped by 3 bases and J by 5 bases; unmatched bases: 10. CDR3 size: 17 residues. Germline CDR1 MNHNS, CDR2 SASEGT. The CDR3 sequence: CASSEPRDRGYYQPQHF. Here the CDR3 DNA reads TGTGCCAGCAGTGAGCCGAGGGACAGGGGATACTATCAGCCCCAGCATTTT.

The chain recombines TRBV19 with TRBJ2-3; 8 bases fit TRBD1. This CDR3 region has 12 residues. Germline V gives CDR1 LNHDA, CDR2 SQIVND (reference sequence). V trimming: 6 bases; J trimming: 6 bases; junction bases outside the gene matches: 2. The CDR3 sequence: CASSWTGDTQYF. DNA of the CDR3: TGTGCCAGTAGCTGGACAGGGGATACGCAGTATTTT.

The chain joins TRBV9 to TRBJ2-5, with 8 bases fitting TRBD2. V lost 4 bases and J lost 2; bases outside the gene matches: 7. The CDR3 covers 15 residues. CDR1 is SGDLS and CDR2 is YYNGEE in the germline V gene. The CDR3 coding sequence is TGTGCCAGCAGCTCCGCTCGGGGGGGGCAAGAGACCCAGTACTTC. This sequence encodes CASSSARGGQETQYF.

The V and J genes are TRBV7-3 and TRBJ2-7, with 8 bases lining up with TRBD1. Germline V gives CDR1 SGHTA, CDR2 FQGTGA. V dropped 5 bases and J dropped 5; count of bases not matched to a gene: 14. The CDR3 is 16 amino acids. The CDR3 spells CASSPGTGTGPHEQYF. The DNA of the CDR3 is TGTGCCAGCAGCCCCGGCACCGGGACAGGCCCCCACGAGCAGTACTTC.

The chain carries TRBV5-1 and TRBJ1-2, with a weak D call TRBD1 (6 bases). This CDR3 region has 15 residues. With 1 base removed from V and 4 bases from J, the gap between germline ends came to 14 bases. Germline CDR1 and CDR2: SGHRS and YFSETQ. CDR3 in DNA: TGCGCCAGCAGCTTGACAGGGAGCGCCTTCTATGGCTACACCTTC. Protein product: CASSLTGSAFYGYTF.

The CDR3 here is CASSLTGLSSYNEQFF. The CDR3 coding sequence is TGCGCCAGCAGCTTGACCGGTTTGAGCTCCTACAATGAGCAGTTCTTC. V gene TRBV5-1 combines with J gene TRBJ2-1; D ambiguous. V lost 1 base and J 0 bases, leaving 11 bases between the germline ends. Germline V gives CDR1 SGHRS, CDR2 YFSETQ. The CDR3 totals 16 residues.

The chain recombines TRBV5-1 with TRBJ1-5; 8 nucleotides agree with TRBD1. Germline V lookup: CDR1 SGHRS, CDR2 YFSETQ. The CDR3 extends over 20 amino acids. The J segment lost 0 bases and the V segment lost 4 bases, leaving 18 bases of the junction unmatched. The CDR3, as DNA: TGCGCCAGCAGCATGGGACAAGGGACAGGAGGTGGGTTTAGCAATCAGCCCCAGCATTTT. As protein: CASSMGQGTGGGFSNQPQHF.

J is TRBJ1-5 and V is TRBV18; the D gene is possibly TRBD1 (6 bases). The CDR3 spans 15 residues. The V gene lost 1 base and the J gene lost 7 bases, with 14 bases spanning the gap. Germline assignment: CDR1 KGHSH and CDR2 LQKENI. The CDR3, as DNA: TGTGCCAGCTCACCACGGACAGATGTAGGGCAGCCCCAGCATTTT. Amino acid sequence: CASSPRTDVGQPQHF.

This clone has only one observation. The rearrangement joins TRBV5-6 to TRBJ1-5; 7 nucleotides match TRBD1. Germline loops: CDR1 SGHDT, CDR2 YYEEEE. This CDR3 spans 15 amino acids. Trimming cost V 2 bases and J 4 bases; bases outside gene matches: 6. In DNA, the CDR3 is TGTGCCAGCAGCTTTCGGGACAGTCTAAATCAGCCCCAGCATTTT. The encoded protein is CASSFRDSLNQPQHF.

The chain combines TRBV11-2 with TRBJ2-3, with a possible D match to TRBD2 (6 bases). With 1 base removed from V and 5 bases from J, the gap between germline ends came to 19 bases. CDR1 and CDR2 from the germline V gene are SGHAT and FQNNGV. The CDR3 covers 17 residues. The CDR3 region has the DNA TGTGCCAGCAGCTTAGTAGGGCCCCGGGAGATCGGAGATACGCAGTATTTT. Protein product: CASSLVGPREIGDTQYF.

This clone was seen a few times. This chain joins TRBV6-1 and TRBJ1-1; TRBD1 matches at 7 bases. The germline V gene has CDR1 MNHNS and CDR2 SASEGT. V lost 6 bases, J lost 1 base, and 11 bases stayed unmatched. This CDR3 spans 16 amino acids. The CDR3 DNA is TGTGCCAGCAGGGAACAGGGGATTGGGGCGAACACTGAAGCTTTCTTT. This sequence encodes CASREQGIGANTEAFF.